The 20 T cell receptor beta chains below come from one sample, sequenced in a study of beta chain features in type 1 diabetes. As every portion of the isolated RNA was reverse transcribed, the sequencing read expressed TCRB transcripts. Measured with immunoSEQ multiplex PCR; TCRdb has only the in-frame clones, and not every one. The sample contains over 40,000 clones, roughly 50% of which appear only once. The material sequenced was stem cell memory CD4+ T cells from blood. Source of these receptors: a woman in her 30s in good health.

This clone was counted a few times. The chain joins TRBV30 to TRBJ2-2; D possibly corresponds to TRBD2 (6 bases). The CDR3 is made up of 13 amino acids. Germline V lookup: CDR1 GTSNPN, CDR2 SVGIG (reference sequence). The CDR3 spells CASGTSSTGELFF. The CDR3 DNA sequence: TGTGCGTCCGGGACTTCCAGCACCGGGGAGCTGTTTTTT.

In this sample, this clone turned up a few times. The chain uses TRBV6-5 and TRBJ2-1; possibly TRBD2 for D (5 bases). CDR1 and CDR2 (germline): MNHEY, SVGAGI. The CDR3 runs 13 residues. Trimming removed 2 bases at V and 10 bases at J, with 12 bases between. As DNA, the CDR3 is TGTGCCAGCAGTTACGTTCGCGGGCAAGAGCAGTTCTTC. Its protein is CASSYVRGQEQFF.

This sequence joins TRBV7-9 and TRBJ1-4; D gene uncertain. There are 14 residues in the CDR3. V was pared by 1 base and J by 4 bases, with 7 bases between. CDR1 SEHNR and CDR2 FQNEAQ come from the germline V gene (reference sequence). Here the CDR3 reads CASSLERFNEKLFF. CDR3 bases: TGTGCCAGCAGCTTAGAGCGGTTTAATGAAAAACTGTTTTTT.

The V and J genes are TRBV4-2 and TRBJ2-1, with D tentatively TRBD2 (5 bases). The germline V gene encodes CDR1 LGHNA and CDR2 YNFKEQ. The CDR3 totals 14 residues. V lost 0 bases and J 5 bases, leaving 8 bases between the germline ends. CDR3 protein: CASSQDWRDNEQFF. The CDR3, as DNA: TGTGCCAGCAGCCAAGATTGGCGGGACAATGAGCAGTTCTTC.

This clone was picked up a small number of times. The chain is built from TRBV18 and TRBJ2-1, with 8 positions matching TRBD2. CDR1 and CDR2 from the germline V gene are KGHSH and LQKENI. After removal of 3 bases from V and 2 bases from J, the junction contained 12 bases not matched to a gene. The CDR3 is made up of 18 amino acids. CDR3 sequence: CASSPQTAGVKTYNEQFF. The CDR3 coding sequence is TGTGCCAGCTCACCTCAGACAGCGGGAGTTAAGACCTACAATGAGCAGTTCTTC.

J is TRBJ2-5 and V is TRBV18; D ambiguous. V lost 3 bases, J lost 1 base, and 9 bases lay in between. The V gene's germline CDR1 is KGHSH and CDR2 LQKENI. The CDR3 has 14 amino acids. CDR3 residues: CASSPGTVQETQYF. The DNA for the CDR3 is TGTGCCAGCTCACCTGGAACAGTCCAAGAGACCCAGTACTTC.

The chain has TRBV28 and TRBJ1-2, with 8 bases that match TRBD1. V lost 5 bases, J lost 5 bases, and 7 bases stayed unmatched. The CDR3 extends over 14 amino acids. The germline V gene encodes CDR1 MDHEN and CDR2 SYDVKM. For the CDR3, the DNA is TGTGCCAGCAGTGAAGGACAGGGACGGTATGGCTACACCTTC. This translates into CASSEGQGRYGYTF.

The sample holds a few counts of this clone. The chain has TRBV30 and TRBJ2-6; D perhaps matches TRBD1 (7 bases). Germline V CDR1 and CDR2: GTSNPN, SVGIG (reference sequence). The CDR3 is 17 residues long. Trimming cost V 0 bases and J 2 bases, with 14 bases left between them. CDR3 region: CAWSVGQGGAGANVLTF. CDR3 nucleotide sequence: TGTGCCTGGAGTGTTGGGCAGGGGGGAGCTGGGGCCAACGTCCTGACTTTC.

This chain links TRBV5-5 with TRBJ2-7, with D unresolved. The CDR3 is 13 residues long. From germline, CDR1 is SGHKS and CDR2 YYEKEE (reference sequence). V lost 4 bases and J lost 0, with 8 bases in between. The CDR3 sequence is CASSPGPSYEQYF. In nucleotides, the CDR3 is TGTGCCAGCAGCCCCGGTCCCTCCTACGAGCAGTACTTC.

V usage is TRBV5-5 and J usage is TRBJ1-5; D remains ambiguous. The CDR3 runs 16 residues. Trimming removed 4 bases at V and 1 base at J, with 15 bases between. CDR1 is SGHKS and CDR2 is YYEKEE in the germline V gene (reference sequence). The chain's CDR3 is CASSHSPGGSNQPQHF. CDR3 DNA sequence: TGTGCCAGCAGCCACTCTCCAGGTGGAAGCAATCAGCCCCAGCATTTT.

This chain links TRBV10-3 with TRBJ2-1; TRBD1 matches 11 bases. Germline values: CDR1 ENHRY, CDR2 SYGVKD. Trimming took 5 bases from V and 8 from J; bases not matched to a gene: 8. This CDR3 spans 15 amino acids. CDR3 region: CAISFGTGGEYEQFF. CDR3 DNA sequence: TGTGCCATCAGTTTCGGGACAGGGGGGGAATATGAGCAGTTCTTC.

This clone has just a few counts. This chain joins TRBV28 and TRBJ2-7; weak D call: TRBD2 (6 bases). The CDR3 length is 15 residues. Trimming stripped 1 base from V and 2 bases from J, with 12 bases between. The V gene's germline CDR1 is MDHEN and CDR2 SYDVKM. The CDR3, as DNA: TGTGCCAGCAGTTTATTAGTAGCGGCAACCTACGAGCAGTACTTC. Translated, it gives CASSLLVAATYEQYF.

The chain is built from TRBV7-3 and TRBJ2-1; tentative D call: TRBD2 (6 bases). The germline V gene has CDR1 SGHTA and CDR2 FQGTGA. Trimming stripped 6 bases from V and 1 base from J, with 13 bases between. This CDR3 spans 15 amino acids. The CDR3 reads CASSKGTASYNEQFF. In DNA, the CDR3 is TGTGCCAGCAGTAAGGGGACTGCGTCCTACAATGAGCAGTTCTTC.

The chain combines TRBV11-2 with TRBJ2-5; 10 bases line up with TRBD2. CDR1 and CDR2 from the germline V gene are SGHAT and FQNNGV. This CDR3 has 16 amino acids. V lost 2 bases, J lost 4 bases, and 7 bases stayed unmatched. The DNA of the CDR3 is TGTGCCAGCAGCTTAATTTGGAGCGGGAGGGGAGAGACCCAGTACTTC. Translated, it gives CASSLIWSGRGETQYF.

This clone was observed a handful of times. V usage is TRBV5-4 and J usage is TRBJ2-1; TRBD2 aligns across 11 bases. The CDR3 length is 16 residues. The trim removed 4 bases at V and 5 bases at J, leaving 8 bases unmatched. Germline assignment: CDR1 SGHNT and CDR2 YYREEE (reference sequence). This CDR3 is CASSIVRTSGHNEQFF. In DNA form, the CDR3 reads TGTGCCAGCAGCATAGTACGGACTAGCGGGCACAATGAGCAGTTCTTC.

The chain carries TRBV7-9 and TRBJ2-1; 10 bases are a match to TRBD2. The CDR3 consists of 16 residues. Germline lookup yields CDR1 SEHNR and CDR2 FQNEAQ (reference sequence). V was pared by 3 bases and J by 9 bases, with 11 bases of the junction left unmatched. As DNA, the CDR3 is TGTGCCAGCAGCTTCTCCCTAGCGGGAGTTCATCGTGAGCAGTTCTTC. Amino acids: CASSFSLAGVHREQFF.

This clone came up a few times. V gene TRBV21-1 combines with J gene TRBJ2-3; TRBD2, the D gene given by the table, was not confirmed from the DNA. TRBV21-1 is an annotated pseudogene. This CDR3 comprises 19 residues. CDR3: CASSTNEVPRKISTDTQYF. DNA of the CDR3: TGTGCCAGCAGCACTAACGAGGTGCCAAGGAAAATTAGCACAGATACGCAGTATTTT.

The J gene is TRBJ2-1, the V gene TRBV7-9, with TRBD2 matching 13 bases. V was clipped by 1 base and J by 7 bases; unmatched bases: 7. In germline, CDR1 is SEHNR, CDR2 FQNEAQ (reference sequence). This CDR3 region has 17 residues. CDR3 DNA: TGTGCCAGCAGCTTAGTTCTCGGGACTAGCGGGACAAATGAGCAGTTCTTC. It is translated as CASSLVLGTSGTNEQFF.

In its sample, this clone was seen a few times. V gene TRBV29-1 combines with J gene TRBJ2-7, with a possible D match to TRBD1 (5 bases). Germline V gene sequence: CDR1 SQVTM, CDR2 ANQGSEA. V lost 6 bases and J lost 3, with 21 bases in between. The CDR3 is 15 amino acids. CDR3 sequence: CSVQDPGHGSYEQYF. In DNA, the CDR3 is TGCAGCGTCCAGGATCCAGGACACGGTAGCTACGAGCAGTACTTC.

This chain connects TRBV30 to TRBJ2-1; TRBD1 might be the D (6 bases). Germline CDR1 reads GTSNPN; CDR2 reads SVGIG (reference sequence). The V gene lost 3 bases and the J gene lost 3 bases, with 15 bases spanning the gap. CDR3 size: 15 residues. Here the CDR3 DNA reads TGTGCCTGGAGCCCCCCAGACAGGAACTACAATGAGCAGTTCTTC. Amino acids: CAWSPPDRNYNEQFF.